These T cell receptor beta chains were read from a single sample in a study of human T cells and chemical hapten exposure. MiXCR, run by TCRdb on the RACE reads, gives a single entry per CDR3 protein. Among under 100,000 distinct CDR3 sequences listed, 10% to 12% were seen once. The sample in question was whole blood, obtained in connection with sensitization to the hapten diphenylcyclopropenone (DPC). The receptors shown here come from a woman aged 45 to 65 with alopecia areata. Some clones in this sample may be carry-over from other donors' samples. CDR3s include the opening cysteine and the closing phenylalanine or tryptophan. D genes are given only for firm matches. A row's size may be missing; if present it is once, few, many or a size class.

many | TRBJ2-7 | NA | TRBV7-6 | TGTGCCAGCAGCCCCGCCTCCTACGAGCAGTACTTC | CASSPASYEQYF
many | TRBJ2-1 | NA | TRBV9 | TGTGCCAGCAGCTCCGGACGGGCAAATGAGCAGTTCTTC | CASSSGRANEQFF
many | TRBJ2-3 | NA | TRBV5-4 | TGTGCCAGCAGCTCGTCCTATCCTAGCACAGATACGCAGTATTTT | CASSSSYPSTDTQYF
few | TRBJ2-5 | TRBD1 | TRBV5-1 | TGCGCCAGCAGGAGGACAGGGATGATGGAGACCCAGTACTTC | CASRRTGMMETQYF
many | TRBJ2-5 | NA | TRBV7-2 | TGTGCCAGCAGCTTGGCTAGGGGGACAGAGACCCAGTACTTC | CASSLARGTETQYF
many | TRBJ2-3 | NA | TRBV19 | TGTGCCAGTAGTATGGTTGTGGCAGCCACAGATACGCAGTATTTT | CASSMVVAATDTQYF
once | TRBJ1-6 | TRBD1 | TRBV7-9 | TGTGCCAGCAGCATTGACAGGGGGCTTATCGATTCACCCCTCCACTTT | CASSIDRGLIDSPLHF
many | TRBJ2-1 | TRBD2 | TRBV4-2 | TGTGCCAGCAGCCAAGATCCTAGCGGTCAGTCCTACAATGAGCAGTTCTTC | CASSQDPSGQSYNEQFF
few | TRBJ1-2 | NA | TRBV7-9 | TGTGCCAGCAGCCTCCTGGGGCCGGGGAGGAGCTACACCTTC | CASSLLGPGRSYTF
many | TRBJ1-5 | NA | TRBV6-2/TRBV6-3 | TGTGCCAGCAGTTTCGGTTATCAGCCCCAGCATTTT | CASSFGYQPQHF
NA | TRBJ1-6 | NA | TRBV7-2 | TGTGCCAGCAGCCTCGGCTCACCCCTCCACTTT | CASSLGSPLHF
few | TRBJ2-7 | TRBD2 | TRBV11-1 | TGTGCCAGCAGCTTCAAGGGGACTAGCGGGACCTCTCCCTACGAGCAGTACTTC | CASSFKGTSGTSPYEQYF
many | TRBJ2-3 | NA | TRBV3-2 | TGTGCCAGCAGCCTCTCCAACAGGGCTGGGAGCACAGATACGCAGTATTTT | CASSLSNRAGSTDTQYF
many | TRBJ2-7 | NA | TRBV5-1 | TGCGCCAGCAGCTTGGCAGGGGCGGGGAGCGAGCAGTACTTC | CASSLAGAGSEQYF
few | TRBJ2-2 | TRBD2 | TRBV6-6 | TGTGCCAGCAGTACCGGGACTAGCGGGGGCGGCGGGGAGCTGTTTTTT | CASSTGTSGGGGELFF
many | TRBJ1-1 | TRBD1 | TRBV6-5 | TGTGCCAGCAGACTGGACAGGGTGGAGACTGAAGCTTTCTTT | CASRLDRVETEAFF
NA | TRBJ1-1 | NA | TRBV10-2 | TGCGCCAGCAGTGACACCAGGGGAGGACGGCGGAACACTGAAGCTTTCTTT | CASSDTRGGRRNTEAFF
many | TRBJ2-3 | NA | TRBV29-1 | TGCAGCGTTGAAGTGTTAGCGGCCCGCACAGATACGCAGTATTTT | CSVEVLAARTDTQYF
few | TRBJ1-6 | NA | TRBV28 | TGTGCCAGCGAGGCGGGGAATTCACCCCTCCACTTT | CASEAGNSPLHF
many | TRBJ1-1 | NA | TRBV20-1 | TGCAGTGCTAGAGATCGGGGGGCAGGAACTGAAGCTTTCTTT | CSARDRGAGTEAFF
many | TRBJ1-5 | NA | TRBV7-2 | TGTGCCAGCAGCTTAAGGACAGCCGAGGGTCAGCCCCAGCATTTT | CASSLRTAEGQPQHF
few | TRBJ1-5 | NA | TRBV5-5 | TGTGCCAGCAGCTTGCAAGAGGGGAGCAATCAGCCCCAGCATTTT | CASSLQEGSNQPQHF
few | TRBJ1-5 | NA | TRBV7-2 | TGTGCCAGCAGCTTAGTGAAGGGGACGGGACAGCCCCAGCATTTT | CASSLVKGTGQPQHF
few | TRBJ1-6 | NA | TRBV12-3/TRBV12-4 | TGTGCCAGCAGTTTAAGGCCAACGGGTAATTCACCCCTCCACTTT | CASSLRPTGNSPLHF
few | TRBJ1-1 | TRBD1 | TRBV6-5 | TGTGCCAGCGGACAGGTCGCGAACACTGAAGCTTTCTTT | CASGQVANTEAFF
many | TRBJ2-2 | NA | TRBV20-1 | TGCAGTGCTAGATCACACGGGGGCACCGGGGAGCTGTTTTTT | CSARSHGGTGELFF
many | TRBJ2-1 | NA | TRBV24-1 | TGTGCCACCAGTGATTTCTACAGGGTCGGTGAGCAGTTCTTC | CATSDFYRVGEQFF
few | TRBJ2-4 | NA | TRBV6-5 | TGTGCCAGCAGTTACCTACCGGCGGTAGCCAAAAACATTCAGTACTTC | CASSYLPAVAKNIQYF
many | TRBJ2-4 | NA | TRBV5-6 | TGTGCCAGCAGCAGCACCGGGACAGCCAAAAACATTCAGTACTTC | CASSSTGTAKNIQYF
many | TRBJ1-1 | NA | TRBV30 | TGTGCCTCCGGGGCCACTGAAGCTTTCTTT | CASGATEAFF
many | TRBJ1-2 | NA | TRBV6-6 | TGTGCCAGCAGTTACGGTCAATCAAGACAGGTACCCGCCAGCTATGGCTACACCTTC | CASSYGQSRQVPASYGYTF
many | TRBJ1-2 | NA | TRBV5-4 | TGTGCCAGCAGCAAAGAACAGCCTAACTATGGCTACACCTTC | CASSKEQPNYGYTF
NA | TRBJ2-7 | NA | TRBV4-2 | TGTGCCAGCAGCCAAGACCACTCGACCACCTACGAGCAGTACTTC | CASSQDHSTTYEQYF
many | TRBJ2-1 | NA | TRBV3-1 | TGTGCCAGCAGCCCAGTGCGGACGTTCAATGAGCAGTTCTTC | CASSPVRTFNEQFF
many | TRBJ1-6 | NA | TRBV2 | TGTGCCAGCACCGGGAGCTCCTATAATTCACCCCTCCACTTT | CASTGSSYNSPLHF
many | TRBJ1-5 | NA | TRBV4-3 | TGCGCCAGCAGCAAAGGACCGGTGGGCTCCCAGCCCCAGCATTTT | CASSKGPVGSQPQHF
NA | TRBJ1-5 | NA | TRBV29-1 | TGCAGCGTTAAGGAGGGCAATCAGCCCCAGCATTTT | CSVKEGNQPQHF
few | TRBJ2-1 | TRBD2 | TRBV6-5 | TGTGCCAGCGGGATAGCGGGAGGGCCTTACGATGAGCAGTTCTTC | CASGIAGGPYDEQFF
NA | TRBJ2-2 | NA | TRBV6-5 | TGTGCCAGCAGTTACAGGCAGATGAACACCGGGGAGCTGTTTTTT | CASSYRQMNTGELFF
many | TRBJ2-7 | NA | TRBV7-8 | TGTGCCAGCAGCTTAGGTTGGGTTTACGAGCAGTACTTC | CASSLGWVYEQYF